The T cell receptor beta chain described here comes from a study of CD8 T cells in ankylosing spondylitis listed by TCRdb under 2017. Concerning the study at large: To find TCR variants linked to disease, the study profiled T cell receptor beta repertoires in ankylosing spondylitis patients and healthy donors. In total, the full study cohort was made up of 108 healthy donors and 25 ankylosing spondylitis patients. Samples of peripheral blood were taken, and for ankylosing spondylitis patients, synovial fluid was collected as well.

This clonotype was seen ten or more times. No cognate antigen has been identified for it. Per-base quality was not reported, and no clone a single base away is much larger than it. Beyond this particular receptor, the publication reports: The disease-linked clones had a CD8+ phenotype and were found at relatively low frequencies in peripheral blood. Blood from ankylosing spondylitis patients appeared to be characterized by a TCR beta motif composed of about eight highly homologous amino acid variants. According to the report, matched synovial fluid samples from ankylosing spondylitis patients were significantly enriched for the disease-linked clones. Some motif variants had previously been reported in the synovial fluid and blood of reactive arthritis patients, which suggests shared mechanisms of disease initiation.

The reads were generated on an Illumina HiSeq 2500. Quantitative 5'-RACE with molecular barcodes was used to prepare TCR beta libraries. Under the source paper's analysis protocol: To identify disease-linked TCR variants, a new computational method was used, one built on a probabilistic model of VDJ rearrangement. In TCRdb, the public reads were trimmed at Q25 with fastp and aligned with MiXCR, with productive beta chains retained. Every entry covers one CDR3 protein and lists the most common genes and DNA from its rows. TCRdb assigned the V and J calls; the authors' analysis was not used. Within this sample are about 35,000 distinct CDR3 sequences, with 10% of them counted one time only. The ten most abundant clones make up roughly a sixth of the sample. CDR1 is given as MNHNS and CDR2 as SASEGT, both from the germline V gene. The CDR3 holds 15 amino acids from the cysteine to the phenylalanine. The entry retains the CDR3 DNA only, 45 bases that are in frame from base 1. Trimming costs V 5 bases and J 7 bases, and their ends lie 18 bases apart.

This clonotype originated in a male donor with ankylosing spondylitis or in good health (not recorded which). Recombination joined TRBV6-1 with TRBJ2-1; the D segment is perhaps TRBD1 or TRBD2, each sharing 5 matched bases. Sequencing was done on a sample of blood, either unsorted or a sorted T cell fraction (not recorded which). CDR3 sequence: CASSPGQGNTNEQFF. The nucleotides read TGTGCCAGCAGTCCGGGGCAGGGTAATACGAATGAGCAGTTCTTC.